Following are 19 T cell receptor beta chains from one sample sequenced in a study of cytomegalovirus exposure and HLA in healthy donors. The PCR used 60 Vbeta and 13 Jbeta primers. Here immunoSEQ multiplex PCR was the method, and the copy in TCRdb shows in-frame clones only, minus some. The sample includes about 240,000 clones, roughly 85% of them seen just once. Sequencing input: PBMCs. The receptors shown here come from a girl aged 2 to 10 in good health and CMV-seronegative.

The sample holds one count of this clone. J is TRBJ2-7 and V is TRBV27, with 8 bases aligning to TRBD1. The CDR3 is 15 residues long. Germline CDR1 MNHEY, CDR2 SMNVEV (reference sequence). V lost 6 bases to trimming and J lost 2 bases; unmatched junction nucleotides: 9. In DNA form, the CDR3 reads TGTGCCAGCAGCTTCGGACAGGGAGGTACCTACGAGCAGTACTTC. It encodes CASSFGQGGTYEQYF.

The V and J genes are TRBV10-3 and TRBJ2-7, with 11 bases lining up with TRBD2. CDR3 length equals 15 residues. CDR1 ENHRY and CDR2 SYGVKD come from the germline V gene. Trimming cost V 5 bases and J 0 bases; bases outside gene matches: 3. DNA of the CDR3: TGTGCCATCAGTAAAACTAGCGGGAGCTCCTACGAGCAGTACTTC. The encoded protein is CAISKTSGSSYEQYF.

Notes on this clone: The junction shows a germline mismatch at one end, possibly a read error. This chain connects TRBV10-1 to TRBJ2-2; 9 bases map to TRBD1. The CDR3 is 16 residues long. CDR1 and CDR2 (germline): WNHNN, SYGVQD (reference sequence). The CDR3, as DNA: TGCGCCAGCAGTGACTCCGGGACAGGGAGTTTCGGGGCGCTGTTTTTT. Amino acids: CASSDSGTGSFGALFF.

V usage is TRBV25-1 and J usage is TRBJ1-5; TRBD1 is a possible D gene (6 bases). This CDR3 spans 14 amino acids. The germline V gene has CDR1 MGHDK and CDR2 SYGVNS. Deletions cut 4 bases from V and 3 bases from J, with 10 bases between. The CDR3 nucleotides are TGTGCCAGCAGTGGAGGACAGTTCAATCAGCCCCAGCATTTT. Its protein is CASSGGQFNQPQHF. Looking up the rest from reference TRBV25-1 and TRBJ1-5 gives the full variable domain: EADIYQTPRYLVIGTGKKITLECSQTMGHDKMYWYQQDPGMELHLIHYSYGVNSTEKGDLSSESTVSRIRTEHFPLTLESARPSHTSQYLCASSGGQFNQPQHFGDGTRLSIL.

The CDR3 DNA follows: TGTGCAAGTCGCTTCGACAGGGGGCCGCGCATGAACACTGAAGCTTTCTTT. It specifies CASRFDRGPRMNTEAFF. The chain carries TRBV12-2 and TRBJ1-1; the tabulated D call, TRBD1, remains unverified against the DNA. TRBV12-2 has pseudogene status. The CDR3 is 17 residues long.

CDR3 residues: CASSSGTANTEAFF. The CDR3 DNA is TGTGCCAGCAGTTCCGGGACAGCGAACACTGAAGCTTTCTTT. The chain joins TRBV27 to TRBJ1-1, with 7 bases identical to TRBD1. The CDR3 is 14 amino acids. Germline V gives CDR1 MNHEY, CDR2 SMNVEV (reference sequence). The trim removed 4 bases at V and 1 base at J, leaving 3 bases unmatched.

The chain carries TRBV29-1 and TRBJ2-3; 8 bases fit TRBD2. The ends lost 5 bases at V and 8 bases at J; junction bases unmatched: 6. From germline, CDR1 is SQVTM and CDR2 ANQGSEA. The CDR3 runs to 12 residues. CDR3 protein: CSVWTSSVTQYF. CDR3 bases: TGCAGCGTTTGGACTAGCTCGGTTACGCAGTATTTT.

The J gene is TRBJ2-6, the V gene TRBV14; 8 bases match TRBD1. Germline V CDR1 and CDR2: SGHDN, FVKESK. V trimming: 2 bases; J trimming: 2 bases; junction bases outside the gene matches: 8. The CDR3 has 18 residues. The CDR3 here is CASSQLRQGKAGANVLTF. The CDR3 nucleotides read TGTGCCAGCAGCCAATTAAGACAGGGGAAGGCTGGGGCCAACGTCCTGACTTTC.

The chain links TRBV2 to TRBJ1-5; 7 nucleotides align to TRBD1. Trimming took 6 bases from V and 0 from J; bases not matched to a gene: 14. This CDR3 has 18 amino acids. Germline V gives CDR1 SNHLY, CDR2 FYNNEI. In DNA form, the CDR3 reads TGTGCCAGCAGAAGGACAGGCCAAAAACGAAATAGCAATCAGCCCCAGCATTTT. Encoded protein: CASRRTGQKRNSNQPQHF.

The chain links TRBV30 to TRBJ1-5; unclear D gene. This CDR3 comprises 16 residues. V was pared by 4 bases and J by 0 bases, with 16 bases between. Germline V lookup: CDR1 GTSNPN, CDR2 SVGIG (reference sequence). CDR3 protein: CAWTRPGVHSNQPQHF. In DNA, the CDR3 is TGTGCCTGGACAAGGCCGGGAGTCCATAGCAATCAGCCCCAGCATTTT.

This clone was observed a handful of times. The V call is TRBV5-4, the J call TRBJ1-1; 9 bases are shared with TRBD1. Germline V gene lookup returns CDR1 SGHNT and CDR2 YYREEE (reference sequence). Trimming cost V 5 bases and J 5 bases; bases outside gene matches: 10. The CDR3 is made up of 15 amino acids. CDR3 protein: CASRGTGQGWTEAFF. CDR3 nucleotide sequence: TGTGCCAGCAGGGGCACGGGACAGGGATGGACTGAAGCTTTCTTT.

The chain joins TRBV5-1 to TRBJ1-1; 7 bases match TRBD1. This CDR3 spans 12 amino acids. Germline V lookup: CDR1 SGHRS, CDR2 YFSETQ. Trimming took 4 bases from V and 8 from J; bases not matched to a gene: 5. Here the CDR3 DNA reads TGCGCCAGCAGCCCGGGACAGCCAGAAGCTTTCTTT. Residues: CASSPGQPEAFF.

V is TRBV5-1 and J is TRBJ2-5, with 7 bases that match TRBD1. Germline values: CDR1 SGHRS, CDR2 YFSETQ. This CDR3 spans 15 amino acids. V lost 1 base and J lost 5; bases outside the gene matches: 8. CDR3 protein: CASSLIQQGYETQYF. For the CDR3, the DNA is TGCGCCAGCAGCTTGATCCAACAGGGGTATGAGACCCAGTACTTC.

V usage is TRBV5-1 and J usage is TRBJ2-7, with TRBD1 matching over 9 bases. The CDR3 totals 15 residues. Germline-derived CDR1 and CDR2 are SGHRS and YFSETQ. V dropped 1 base and J dropped 7; count of bases not matched to a gene: 9. CDR3 sequence: CASSLSPGQGKEQYF. CDR3 nucleotides: TGCGCCAGCAGCTTGTCCCCGGGACAGGGTAAGGAGCAGTACTTC.

This clone has only a few counts. The gene calls are TRBV5-5 and TRBJ1-1; the D gene is possibly TRBD1 (6 bases). The length of the CDR3 is 16 residues. The germline V and J ends were trimmed by 2 bases and 3 bases, with 17 bases remaining between them. Germline V gene lookup returns CDR1 SGHKS and CDR2 YYEKEE (reference sequence). CDR3 in DNA: TGTGCCAGCAGCTTCTCAGGGGTGTTCCTGTACACTGAAGCTTTCTTT. Translating it yields CASSFSGVFLYTEAFF.

V and J are TRBV5-1 and TRBJ2-5, with D possibly being TRBD2 (5 bases). Germline CDR1 reads SGHRS; CDR2 reads YFSETQ. Trimming cost V 2 bases and J 2 bases, with 7 bases left between them. CDR3 size: 13 residues. The CDR3 DNA sequence: TGCGCCAGCAGCTTCGGGGTTCAAGAGACCCAGTACTTC. This gives the protein CASSFGVQETQYF.

A note on this clone: Other DNA sequences of this sample code for an identical CDR3. CDR3: CASGGLAGGTDTQYF. The CDR3, as DNA: TGCGCCAGCGGGGGACTAGCGGGAGGTACAGATACGCAGTATTTT. The genes are TRBV5-1 and TRBJ2-3; TRBD2 matches at 15 bases. This CDR3 has 15 residues. V shed 7 bases and J 3 bases; nucleotides not matched to a gene: 3. Germline CDR1 SGHRS, CDR2 YFSETQ.

V is TRBV9 and J is TRBJ2-5; D not certain. The CDR3 has 12 amino acids. Trimming removed 3 bases at V and 5 bases at J, with 8 bases between. Germline V gives CDR1 SGDLS, CDR2 YYNGEE. CDR3 coding DNA: TGTGCCAGCAGCGGGCCTGGCGAGACCCAGTACTTC. It specifies CASSGPGETQYF.

About this clone: A junction boundary mismatches the germline segment, possibly from a read error. The chain employs TRBV7-9 and TRBJ1-3; perhaps TRBD1 as D (5 bases). Germline V gene lookup returns CDR1 SEHNR and CDR2 FQNEAQ (reference sequence). This CDR3 is built from 18 residues. The chain's CDR3 is CSSSLTSSWGMSGNTIYF. In nucleotides, the CDR3 is TGTTCCAGCAGCTTAACGTCCAGTTGGGGCATGTCTGGAAACACCATATATTTT.